This T cell receptor beta chain comes out of a study of Ad26.COV2.S vaccination and SARS-CoV-2 variants (dated by TCRdb to the early 2020s). Turning to the overall study: Donors in the vaccine arm were drawn from COV1001, a multicentre, randomized, double-blind, placebo-controlled phase I-IIa trial testing Ad26.COV2.S in healthy adults. Ad26.COV2.S was administered intramuscularly at 5 x 10^10 or 1 x 10^11 viral particles, either as a single shot or as two shots given 56 days apart. The specificity and breadth of SARS-CoV-2-reactive T cell receptors after Ad26.COV2.S vaccination were assessed by TCRbeta repertoire sequencing. The TCR-sequenced set comprised approximately 30 samples: some 19 Ad26.COV2.S vaccine recipients, 5 placebo recipients and 8 SARS-CoV-2 convalescent individuals. Participants in the trial were split at random into five groups of five each, receiving low-dose or high-dose Ad26.COV2.S once or twice, or else placebo on both occasions. Blinding of investigators to trial group allocation was maintained during experiments and outcome assessment.

The immunoSEQ Assay was the method used to sequence TCRbeta CDR3 regions. After extraction, genomic DNA underwent amplification by bias-controlled multiplex PCR, followed by high-throughput sequencing. On the authors' methods: To quantify the absolute abundance of each unique TCRbeta CDR3 region, sequences were collapsed and filtered. T cell fraction was estimated by normalizing TCRbeta template counts to usable DNA, with usable DNA measured through amplification of reference genes found in all nucleated cells. Repertoire TCRs were annotated as SARS-CoV-2-specific by exact matching of V gene, CDR3 amino acid sequence and J gene to a known reactive TCR set. The reference SARS-CoV-2 TCR set was obtained from MIRA and was filtered for enrichment in COVID-19-positive ImmuneCODE repertoires, whereby public or cross-reactive TCRs were removed. Drawing on the MIRA antigens, annotated TCRs were analysed further at the level of specific ORF or position within ORF. Breadth was defined as the number of annotated unique rearrangements divided by the total number of unique productive rearrangements, and depth was defined as the summed frequency of the annotated unique rearrangements. Group comparisons of TCR breadth used two-sided Wilcoxon rank-sum tests. TCRdb mirrors the immuneACCESS table, restricted to in-frame sequences. Some clones are absent from its copies; in checked studies, under half trace to an unresolved V gene, and the reason for the others is unknown. That table is the source of V, J and clone size, and D and trimming were worked out from the DNA. In this sample the table shows roughly 400,000 clones, about 90% of which occur a single time. Around 1.7% of the sample is held by the ten biggest clonotypes.

The treatment or condition label, read with the paper, signifies: roughly 20 received Ad26.COV2.S at low or high dose, single or two shots; roughly five received placebo; per-sample allocation not given. For vaccine and placebo recipients, the sequenced repertoires came from samples collected on day 63 after the first injection. Cohort 1b enrolled some 25 adults aged 18-55 years at a single site in Boston, USA, between 29 July and 7 August 2020. Ad26.COV2.S consisted of a replication-incompetent adenovirus type 26 vector by which a prefusion-stabilized SARS-CoV-2 spike protein from the original Wuhan strain was expressed. Paper-wide results and their limitations: Comparable non-spike TCR breadth was observed between vaccine and placebo recipients, consistent with only spike being contained in the vaccine. The study was not powered for comparison of responses between vaccine doses or regimens. Ad26.COV2.S recipients had higher spike-specific TCR breadth than placebo recipients (P = 0.0014). After vaccination, substantial breadth of spike-specific CD8+ and CD4+ T cell responses was reported. According to the authors, total T cell responses may have been underestimated by the TCR breadth and depth analyses.

Comment on this clone: Its binding antigen is unknown. No much larger clone is present one base from it, and per-base qualities are unavailable.

The CDR3 runs 14 residues from the cysteine to the phenylalanine. CDR3 DNA is the only sequence kept; it has 42 bases, read in frame from the first base. V lost 5 bases and J lost 4 bases; the stretch between them is 12 bases long. The germline V gene (reference sequence) gives CDR1 as MNHEY and CDR2 as SMNVEV. The chain is encoded by TRBV27 joined to TRBJ1-5; TRBD1 is a weak D gene call, 6 bases matching. This TCR derives from a person between 18 and 65 years old who received the Ad26.COV2.S COVID-19 vaccine or a placebo. Sequences were derived from peripheral blood, sampled in a trial of Ad26.COV2.S vaccine versus placebo. The bases read TGTGCCAGCAGTCTCACAGGGCGGAATCAGCCCCAGCATTTT. This codes for CASSLTGRNQPQHF.